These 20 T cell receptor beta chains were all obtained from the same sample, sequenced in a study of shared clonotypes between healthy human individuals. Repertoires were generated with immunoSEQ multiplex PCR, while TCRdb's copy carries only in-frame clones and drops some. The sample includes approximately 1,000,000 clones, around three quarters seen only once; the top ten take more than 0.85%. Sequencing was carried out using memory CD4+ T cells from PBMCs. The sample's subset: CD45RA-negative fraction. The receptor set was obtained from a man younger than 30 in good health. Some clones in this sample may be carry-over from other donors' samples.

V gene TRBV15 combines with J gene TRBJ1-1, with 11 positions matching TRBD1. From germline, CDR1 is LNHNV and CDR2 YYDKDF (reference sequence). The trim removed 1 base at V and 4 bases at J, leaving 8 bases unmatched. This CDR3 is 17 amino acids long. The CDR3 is CATSRGGVGTGGTEAFF. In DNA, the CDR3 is TGTGCCACCAGCAGAGGGGGTGTCGGGACAGGGGGCACTGAAGCTTTCTTT.

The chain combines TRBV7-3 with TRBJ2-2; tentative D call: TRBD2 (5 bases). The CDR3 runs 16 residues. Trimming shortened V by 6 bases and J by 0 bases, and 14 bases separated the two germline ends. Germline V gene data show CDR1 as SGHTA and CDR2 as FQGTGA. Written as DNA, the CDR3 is TGTGCCAGCAGTCTCTTGGGCGGGTCGAACACCGGGGAGCTGTTTTTT. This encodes CASSLLGGSNTGELFF.

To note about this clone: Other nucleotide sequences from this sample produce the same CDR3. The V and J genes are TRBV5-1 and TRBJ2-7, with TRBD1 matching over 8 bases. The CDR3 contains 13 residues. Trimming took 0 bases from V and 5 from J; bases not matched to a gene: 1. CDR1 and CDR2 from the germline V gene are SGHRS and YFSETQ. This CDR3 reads CASSLAGGDEQYF. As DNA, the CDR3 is TGCGCCAGCAGCTTGGCAGGGGGCGACGAGCAGTACTTC.

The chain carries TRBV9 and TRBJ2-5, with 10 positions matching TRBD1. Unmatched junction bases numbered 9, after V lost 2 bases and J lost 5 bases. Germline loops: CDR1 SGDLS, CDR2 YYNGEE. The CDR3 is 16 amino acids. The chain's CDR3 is CASSVTGGAGLETQYF. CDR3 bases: TGTGCCAGCAGCGTGACAGGGGGCGCGGGATTGGAGACCCAGTACTTC.

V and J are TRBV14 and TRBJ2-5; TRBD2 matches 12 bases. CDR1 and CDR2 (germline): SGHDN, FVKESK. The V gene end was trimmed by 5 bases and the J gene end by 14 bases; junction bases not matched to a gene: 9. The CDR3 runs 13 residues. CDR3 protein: CASSKGLAGPYYF. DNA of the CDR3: TGTGCCAGCAGCAAGGGACTAGCGGGTCCATATTACTTC.

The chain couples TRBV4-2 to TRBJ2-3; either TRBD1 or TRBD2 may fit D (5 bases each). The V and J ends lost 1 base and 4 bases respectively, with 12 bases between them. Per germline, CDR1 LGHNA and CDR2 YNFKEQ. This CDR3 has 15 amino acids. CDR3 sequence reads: CASSQGGALPDTQYF. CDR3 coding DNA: TGTGCCAGCAGCCAAGGAGGGGCCCTACCAGATACGCAGTATTTT.

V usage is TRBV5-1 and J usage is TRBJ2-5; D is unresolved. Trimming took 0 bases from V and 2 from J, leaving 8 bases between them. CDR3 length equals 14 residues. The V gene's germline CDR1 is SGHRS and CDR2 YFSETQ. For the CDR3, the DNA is TGCGCCAGCAGCTTGGATTGGGGACAAGAGACCCAGTACTTC. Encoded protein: CASSLDWGQETQYF. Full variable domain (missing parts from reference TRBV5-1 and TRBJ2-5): KAGVTQTPRYLIKTRGQQVTLSCSPISGHRSVSWYQQTPGQGLQFLFEYFSETQRNKGNFPGRFSGRQFSNSRSEMNVSTLELGDSALYLCASSLDWGQETQYFGPGTRLLVL.

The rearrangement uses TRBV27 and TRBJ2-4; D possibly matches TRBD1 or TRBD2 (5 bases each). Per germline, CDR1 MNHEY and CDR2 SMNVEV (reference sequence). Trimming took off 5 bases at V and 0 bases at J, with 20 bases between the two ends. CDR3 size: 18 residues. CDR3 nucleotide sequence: TGTGCCAGCAGTCGACTTTTCGGGGCCACCCTAGCCAAAAACATTCAGTACTTC. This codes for CASSRLFGATLAKNIQYF.

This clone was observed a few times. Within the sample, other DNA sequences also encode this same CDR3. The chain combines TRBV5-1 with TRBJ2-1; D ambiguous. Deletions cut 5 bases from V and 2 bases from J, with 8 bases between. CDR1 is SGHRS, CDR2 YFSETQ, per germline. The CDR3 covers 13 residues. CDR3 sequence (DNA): TGCGCCAGCAGTCTAGGTACCTACAATGAGCAGTTCTTC. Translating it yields CASSLGTYNEQFF. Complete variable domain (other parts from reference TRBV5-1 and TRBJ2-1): KAGVTQTPRYLIKTRGQQVTLSCSPISGHRSVSWYQQTPGQGLQFLFEYFSETQRNKGNFPGRFSGRQFSNSRSEMNVSTLELGDSALYLCASSLGTYNEQFFGPGTRLTVL.

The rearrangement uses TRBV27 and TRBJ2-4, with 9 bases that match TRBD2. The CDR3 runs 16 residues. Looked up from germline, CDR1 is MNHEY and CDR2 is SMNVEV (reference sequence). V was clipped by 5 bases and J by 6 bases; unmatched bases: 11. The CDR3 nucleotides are TGTGCCAGCAGTCCCGTTAGCGGGAGTAGAGGAAACATTCAGTACTTC. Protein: CASSPVSGSRGNIQYF.

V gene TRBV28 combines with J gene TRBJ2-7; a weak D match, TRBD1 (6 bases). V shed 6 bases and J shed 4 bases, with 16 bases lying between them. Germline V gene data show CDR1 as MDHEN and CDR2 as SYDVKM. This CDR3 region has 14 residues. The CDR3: CASRGAPPSYEQYF. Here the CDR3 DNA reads TGTGCCAGCAGGGGGGCCCCGCCATCATACGAGCAGTACTTC.

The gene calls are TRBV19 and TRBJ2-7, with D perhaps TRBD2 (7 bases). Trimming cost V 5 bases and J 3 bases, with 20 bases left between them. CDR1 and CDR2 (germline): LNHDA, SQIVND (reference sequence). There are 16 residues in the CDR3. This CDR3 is CASSPEGGGPNYEQYF. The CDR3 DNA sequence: TGTGCCAGTAGTCCCGAGGGGGGAGGGCCTAACTACGAGCAGTACTTC.

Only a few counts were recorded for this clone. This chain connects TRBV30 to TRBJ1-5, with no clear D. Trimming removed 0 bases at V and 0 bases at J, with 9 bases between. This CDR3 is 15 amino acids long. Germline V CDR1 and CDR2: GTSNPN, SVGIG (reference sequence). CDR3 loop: CAWSVGFNSNQPQHF. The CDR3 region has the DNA TGTGCCTGGAGTGTCGGGTTTAATAGCAATCAGCCCCAGCATTTT.

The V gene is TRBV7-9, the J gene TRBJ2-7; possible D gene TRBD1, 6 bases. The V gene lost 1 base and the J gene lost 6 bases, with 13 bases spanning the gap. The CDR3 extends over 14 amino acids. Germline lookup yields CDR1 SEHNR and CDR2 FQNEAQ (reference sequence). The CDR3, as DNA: TGTGCCAGCAGCTTAGTGGGGGCCAGGGTCGAGCAGTACTTC. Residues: CASSLVGARVEQYF. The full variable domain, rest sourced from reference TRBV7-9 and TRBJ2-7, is DTGVSQNPRHKITKRGQNVTFRCDPISEHNRLYWYRQTLGQGPEFLTYFQNEAQLEKSRLLSDRFSAERPKGSFSTLEIQRTEQGDSAMYLCASSLVGARVEQYFGPGTRLTVT.

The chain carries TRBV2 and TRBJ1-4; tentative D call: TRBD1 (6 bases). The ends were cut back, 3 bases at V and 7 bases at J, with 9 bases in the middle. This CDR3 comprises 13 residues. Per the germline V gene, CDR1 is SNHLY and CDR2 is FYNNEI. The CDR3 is CASSDRGGEKLFF. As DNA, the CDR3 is TGTGCCAGCAGTGACAGGGGAGGTGAAAAACTGTTTTTT. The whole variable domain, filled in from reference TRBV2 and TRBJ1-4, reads EPEVTQTPSHQVTQMGQEVILRCVPISNHLYFYWYRQILGQKVEFLVSFYNNEISEKSEIFDDQFSVERPDGSNFTLKIRSTKLEDSAMYFCASSDRGGEKLFFGSGTQLSVL.

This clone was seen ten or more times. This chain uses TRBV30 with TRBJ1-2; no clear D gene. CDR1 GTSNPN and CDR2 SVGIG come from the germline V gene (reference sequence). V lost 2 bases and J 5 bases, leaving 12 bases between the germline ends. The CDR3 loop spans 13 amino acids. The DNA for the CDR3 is TGTGCCTGGAGTCAAACGCATGGATATGGCTACACCTTC. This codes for CAWSQTHGYGYTF.

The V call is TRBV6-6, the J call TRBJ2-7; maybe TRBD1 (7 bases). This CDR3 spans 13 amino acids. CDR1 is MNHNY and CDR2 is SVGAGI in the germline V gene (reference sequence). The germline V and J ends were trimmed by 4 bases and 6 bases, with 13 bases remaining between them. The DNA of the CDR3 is TGTGCCAGCAGTTCAGCAGGGGGGCGCGAGCAGTACTTC. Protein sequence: CASSSAGGREQYF.

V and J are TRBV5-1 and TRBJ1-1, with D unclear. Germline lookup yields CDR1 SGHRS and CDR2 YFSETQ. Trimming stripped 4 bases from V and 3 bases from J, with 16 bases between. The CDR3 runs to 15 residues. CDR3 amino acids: CASSLRGGRDTEAFF. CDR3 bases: TGCGCCAGCAGCCTCCGTGGAGGGCGAGACACTGAAGCTTTCTTT.

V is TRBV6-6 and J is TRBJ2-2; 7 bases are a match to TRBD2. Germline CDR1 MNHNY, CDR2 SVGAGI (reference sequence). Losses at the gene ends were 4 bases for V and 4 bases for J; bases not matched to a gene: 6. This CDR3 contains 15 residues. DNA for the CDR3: TGTGCCAGCAGTTGGCAGGGCGGGGGCACCGGGGAGCTGTTTTTT. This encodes CASSWQGGGTGELFF.

The CDR3 sequence: CASSQRVGSYEQYF. The CDR3, as DNA: TGCGCCAGCAGCCAAAGAGTGGGCTCCTACGAGCAGTACTTC. The genes are TRBV4-3 and TRBJ2-7; D is ambiguous. Germline loops: CDR1 LGHNA, CDR2 YSLEER. V was shortened by 2 bases and J by 0 bases, with 8 bases between the two germline ends. This CDR3 is 14 amino acids long.